Reported below is one TCR beta chain. Antigen: not known. This record belongs to a study of OX40 agonist ivuxolimab in advanced cancers. Study results and limitations: Clonal expansion from baseline to week 6 occurred in both CD4+ and CD8+ T cells.

Germline values: CDR1 MNHEY, CDR2 SMNVEV (reference sequence). The V end lost 0 bases, the J end lost 1 base, and 10 bases lay between the germline ends. This CDR3 is 16 amino acids long. TCRdb's table, derived via immunoSEQ multiplex PCR, lists solely in-frame clones and lacks some. The sample lists tens of thousands of clones; approximately 92% were seen once. The sequence came from an adult with an advanced solid tumor such as melanoma, head and neck, liver or kidney cancer. This specimen was CD4+ or CD8+ T cells sorted from blood, taken in a trial of the OX40 agonist ivuxolimab. This chain joins TRBV27 and TRBJ2-1; no reliable D call. The CDR3 region is CASSLSTRLSYNEQFF. CDR3 DNA sequence: TGTGCCAGCAGTTTATCGACCCGGCTTTCCTACAATGAGCAGTTCTTC.